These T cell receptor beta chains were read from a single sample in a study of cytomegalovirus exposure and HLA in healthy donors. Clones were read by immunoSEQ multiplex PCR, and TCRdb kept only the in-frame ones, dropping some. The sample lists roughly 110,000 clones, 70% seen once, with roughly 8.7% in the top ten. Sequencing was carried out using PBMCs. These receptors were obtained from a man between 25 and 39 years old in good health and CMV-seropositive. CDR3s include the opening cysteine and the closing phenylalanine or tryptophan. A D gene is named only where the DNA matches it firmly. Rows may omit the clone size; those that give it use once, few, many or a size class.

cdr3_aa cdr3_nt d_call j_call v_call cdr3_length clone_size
CASSSWGGAFNYGYTF TGTGCCAGCAGCTCCTGGGGGGGGGCGTTTAACTATGGCTACACCTTC NA TRBJ1-2 TRBV7-9 16 NA
CASSPWGTGGLYEQYF TGTGCCAGCAGCCCCTGGGGGACAGGGGGCTTATACGAGCAGTACTTC TRBD1 TRBJ2-7 TRBV5-6 16 NA
CASMGTGAHYGYTF TGTGCCAGCATGGGGACAGGGGCTCACTATGGCTACACCTTC TRBD1 TRBJ1-2 TRBV9 14 NA
CASSATESRNTIYF TGTGCCAGCTCCGCGACAGAATCTAGAAACACCATATATTTT NA TRBJ1-3 TRBV18 14 NA
CASKGKGGGSYEQYF TGTGCCAGCAAAGGGAAGGGCGGGGGCTCCTACGAGCAGTACTTC TRBD2 TRBJ2-7 TRBV6-6 15 NA
CASIPDRSNYGYTF TGTGCCAGCATCCCCGACAGAAGTAACTATGGCTACACCTTC NA TRBJ1-2 TRBV2 14 NA
CVSSLAGPTGNTIYF TGCGTCAGCAGCTTGGCAGGGCCTACCGGAAACACCATATATTTT NA TRBJ1-3 TRBV5-1 15 NA
CAWDRDTDTQYF TGTGCCTGGGACAGGGACACAGATACGCAGTATTTT TRBD1 TRBJ2-3 TRBV30 12 NA
CASSETIWDRVDGYTF TGTGCCAGCAGTGAAACAATTTGGGACAGGGTAGATGGCTACACCTTC TRBD1 TRBJ1-2 TRBV6-1 16 few
CASSPNIYTDTQYF TGTGCCAGCAGCCCAAATATCTACACAGATACGCAGTATTTT NA TRBJ2-3 TRBV11-3 14 few
CASSLGINRDEKLFF TGTGCCAGCAGCTTGGGGATTAACAGGGATGAAAAACTGTTTTTT NA TRBJ1-4 TRBV7-9 15 NA
CASSQDPGVQETQYF TGCGCCAGCAGCCAAGATCCAGGGGTCCAGGAGACCCAGTACTTC NA TRBJ2-5 TRBV4-1 15 NA
CASSPTGIAGGAETQYF TGTGCCAGCAGTCCAACAGGAATAGCGGGAGGAGCAGAGACCCAGTACTTC TRBD2 TRBJ2-5 TRBV7-2 17 NA